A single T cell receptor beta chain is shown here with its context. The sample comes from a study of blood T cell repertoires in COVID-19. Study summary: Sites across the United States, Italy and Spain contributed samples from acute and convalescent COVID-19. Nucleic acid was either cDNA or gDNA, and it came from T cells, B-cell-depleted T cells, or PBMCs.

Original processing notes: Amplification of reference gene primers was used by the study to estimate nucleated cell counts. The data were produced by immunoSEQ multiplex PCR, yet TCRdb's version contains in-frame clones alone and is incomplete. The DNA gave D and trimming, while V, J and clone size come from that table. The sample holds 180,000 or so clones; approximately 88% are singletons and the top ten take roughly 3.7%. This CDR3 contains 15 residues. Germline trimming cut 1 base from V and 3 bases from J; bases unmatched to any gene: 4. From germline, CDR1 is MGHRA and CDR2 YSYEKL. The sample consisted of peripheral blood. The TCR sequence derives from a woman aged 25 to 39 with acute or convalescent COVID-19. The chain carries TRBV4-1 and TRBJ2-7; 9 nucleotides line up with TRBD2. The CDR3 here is CASSQASGGYYEQYF. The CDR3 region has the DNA TGCGCCAGCAGCCAAGCCAGCGGGGGGTACTACGAGCAGTACTTC.